A selection of T cell receptor beta chains follows, all from one sample in a study of T cell responses to AZD1222 COVID-19 vaccine. TCRdb's copy holds only in-frame clones and misses some; the assay was immunoSEQ multiplex PCR. The repertoire holds fewer than 120,000 clones, with approximately 94% as singletons. The sample was peripheral blood, taken 28 days after the second AZD1222 dose. The receptors here all came from an adult who received the AZD1222 COVID-19 vaccine. Both conserved end residues are part of each CDR3. The D gene is left open where the match is weak. Clone size appears in some rows only: once, few, many, or a class for an expanded clone.

D,size,J,V,DNA,CDR3
.,.,TRBJ1-5,TRBV19,TGTGCCAGTAGCCCGACCGCGGGGGCCGGTCAGCCCCAGCATTTT,CASSPTAGAGQPQHF
.,once,TRBJ2-3,TRBV7-8,TGTGCCAGCAGCTTAGGGGACACACCCGCGAGGCCGCAGTATTTT,CASSLGDTPARPQYF
.,.,TRBJ1-2,TRBV6-2/TRBV6-3,TGTGCCAGCAGTACGGGGTATGGCTACACCTTC,CASSTGYGYTF
.,.,TRBJ2-7,TRBV6-5,TGTGCCAGCAGTTACACAGAGACCGCCTACGAGCAGTACTTC,CASSYTETAYEQYF
.,.,TRBJ2-7,TRBV25-1,TGTGCCAGCAGTTCGGACGTGGGTGGTGAGCAGTACTTC,CASSSDVGGEQYF
.,.,TRBJ2-7,TRBV29-1,TGCAGCGTTGCCCGACTCAGGGGGGCCCTCTCCTACGAGCAGTACTTC,CSVARLRGALSYEQYF
.,once,TRBJ1-5,TRBV19,TGTGCCAGTAGTATCGCCACGACGGCAAATCAGCCCCAGCATTTT,CASSIATTANQPQHF
TRBD1,once,TRBJ1-6,TRBV6-5,TGTGCCAGCCTACGGACAGGGGACTCACCCCTCCACTTT,CASLRTGDSPLHF
TRBD2,.,TRBJ2-1,TRBV19,TGTGCCAGTAGTATGAGACTAGCGGGGGGGCAAAATGAGCAGTTCTTC,CASSMRLAGGQNEQFF
TRBD2,.,TRBJ2-2,TRBV7-9,TGTGCCAGCAGTTGGGACCAGCGGGAGCCCGGGGAGCTGTTTTTT,CASSWDQREPGELFF
.,.,TRBJ2-7,TRBV7-8,TGTGCCAGCAGCTTAGATCAGGGCAGGGACGAGCAGTACTTC,CASSLDQGRDEQYF
.,.,TRBJ1-5,TRBV7-2,TGTGCCAGCAGCTTAGGGGCAGGTGCGGAGCCCCAGCATTTT,CASSLGAGAEPQHF
TRBD1,.,TRBJ1-4,TRBV2,TGTGCCAGCAGCTACGACAGGGCAACTAATGAAAAACTGTTTTTT,CASSYDRATNEKLFF
.,.,TRBJ1-6,TRBV18,TGTGCCAGCTCACCCGGGAGTAATTCACCCCTCCACTTT,CASSPGSNSPLHF
TRBD1,.,TRBJ2-7,TRBV5-6,TGTGCCAGCAGCCACCCGGGACAGGGGGTCGGGGGGGCCTACGAGCAGTACTTC,CASSHPGQGVGGAYEQYF
.,.,TRBJ1-3,TRBV4-1,TGCGCCAGCAGCCCATGGACAAAAGGTGGAAACACCATATATTTT,CASSPWTKGGNTIYF
.,.,TRBJ1-1,TRBV6-5,TGTGCCAGCCTCACGGGGTCTGAAGCTTTCTTT,CASLTGSEAFF
.,.,TRBJ2-1,TRBV3-1/TRBV3-2,TGTGCCAGCAGCCGCAAGAATAAATCCTCCTACAATGAGCAGTTCTTC,CASSRKNKSSYNEQFF
TRBD1,once,TRBJ1-1,TRBV10-3,TGTGCCATCAGTGAGCAAGACAGGGGTGAAGCTTTCTTT,CAISEQDRGEAFF
.,few,TRBJ2-3,TRBV3-1/TRBV3-2,TGTGCCAGCAGCCCTAGGTCGGGTTATGGAGATACGCAGTATTTT,CASSPRSGYGDTQYF
.,.,TRBJ2-3,TRBV7-9,TGTGCCAGCAGCTTAGGCACAGATACGCAGTATTTT,CASSLGTDTQYF
.,few,TRBJ2-2,TRBV3-1/TRBV3-2,TGTGCCAGCAGCATCGAAGCCCGGGACTCCGATTACGGGGAGCTGTTTTTT,CASSIEARDSDYGELFF
.,.,TRBJ2-3,TRBV11-1,TGTGCCAGCAGCTTACAAGGCCTAGCTTCGACAGATACGCAGTATTTT,CASSLQGLASTDTQYF
TRBD2,.,TRBJ2-3,TRBV7-9,TGTGCCAGCAGCTTAAAGCGGGGGGGCCGTGTTAGCACAGATACGCAGTATTTT,CASSLKRGGRVSTDTQYF
.,.,TRBJ1-2,TRBV7-5,TGTGTCAGAAGCTTAAGTGGGTTGGGCTACACCTTC,CVRSLSGLGYTF
TRBD1,once,TRBJ1-6,TRBV4-1,TGCGCCAGCAGCCAAGACGGTACAGGGGGCCAGACACCCCTCCACTTT,CASSQDGTGGQTPLHF
TRBD1,once,TRBJ1-2,TRBV28,TGTGCCAGCAGTTTAGTACGAGGGAGACAGGGGAAACGTGAGGGTTTAGGCTACACCTTC,CASSLVRGRQGKREGLGYTF
.,.,TRBJ2-1,TRBV7-9,TGTGCCAGCAGCTTTCTTGGACTGTCGTACAATGAGCAGTTCTTC,CASSFLGLSYNEQFF
TRBD2,.,TRBJ2-7,TRBV11-2,TGTGCCAGCAGCTTACAGGGACTAGCTGCCGCCGAGCAGTACTTC,CASSLQGLAAAEQYF
.,.,TRBJ1-5,TRBV6-5,TGTGCCAGCAGCCCCACCCCAGGGTCAATCCAGCCCCAGCATTTT,CASSPTPGSIQPQHF
.,.,TRBJ2-2,TRBV7-8,TGTGCCAGCAGCTTAGCGCGCCACACCGGGGAGCTGTTTTTT,CASSLARHTGELFF
.,.,TRBJ1-4,TRBV20-1,TGCAGTGCTAGAGACAATGAAAAACTGTTTTTT,CSARDNEKLFF
.,.,TRBJ1-2,TRBV6-5,TGTGCCAGCAGTTACCGATCCGGGACTATTCCTCGGGGCTACACCTTC,CASSYRSGTIPRGYTF
.,.,TRBJ1-1,TRBV5-1,TGCGCCAGCTCCGGGGACACGAACACTGAAGCTTTCTTT,CASSGDTNTEAFF
.,.,TRBJ2-7,TRBV13,TGTGCCAGCAGCTTAAGGGCCAGGGTTTCCGAGCAGTACTTC,CASSLRARVSEQYF
.,.,TRBJ1-2,TRBV29-1,TGCAGCGTTGAATGGGGGGTTAACTATGGCTACACCTTC,CSVEWGVNYGYTF
.,.,TRBJ1-1,TRBV11-1,TGTGCCAGCAGCTTGGAGGGTGGCACTGAAGCTTTCTTT,CASSLEGGTEAFF
.,.,TRBJ1-3,TRBV6-5,TGTGCCAGCAGTTACAGTGGGGTCCTCGAAGGAAACACCATATATTTT,CASSYSGVLEGNTIYF
TRBD1,.,TRBJ2-7,TRBV6-5,TGTGCCAGCAGAGGGGACAGCGGCCGTAAGCAGTACTTC,CASRGDSGRKQYF
TRBD1,.,TRBJ2-3,TRBV12-5,TGTGCTAGTGGTTCACAGGGGACAGATACGCAGTATTTT,CASGSQGTDTQYF
.,.,TRBJ2-7,TRBV29-1,TGCAGCGTTGGGGTAGGTGGTTCCAACGAGCAGTACTTC,CSVGVGGSNEQYF
.,.,TRBJ2-7,TRBV6-5,TGTGCCAGCAGTTACTTGGCCGAGCAGTACTTC,CASSYLAEQYF
.,.,TRBJ1-2,TRBV4-2,TGTGCCAGCAGCCAGGCCGGACAGATATACTATGGCTACACCTTC,CASSQAGQIYYGYTF
.,.,TRBJ2-7,TRBV27,TGTGCCAGCAGTTTTTGGCGGGGAGGCGAGCAGTACTTC,CASSFWRGGEQYF
TRBD1,.,TRBJ1-2,TRBV6-5,TGTGCCAGCAGCACAGGGGGCGGATCAACCAATGGCTACACCTTC,CASSTGGGSTNGYTF
.,.,TRBJ1-4,TRBV6-1,TGTGCCAGCAGTGAATGGGGGGGTGCTGGAACTAATGAAAAACTGTTTTTT,CASSEWGGAGTNEKLFF
.,.,TRBJ2-7,TRBV3-1/TRBV3-2,TGTGCCAGCAGCCCGAGGGGGAAGAACGAGCAGTACTTC,CASSPRGKNEQYF
.,.,TRBJ2-7,TRBV30,TGTGCCGGACAGAGAGGGTTATCCTACGAGCAGTACTTC,CAGQRGLSYEQYF
TRBD1,.,TRBJ1-2,TRBV5-1,TGCGCCAGCAGCCCCGGACAGGGTCGGTATGGCTACACCTTC,CASSPGQGRYGYTF
.,.,TRBJ2-2,TRBV6-6,TGTGCCAGCACCAGGGACTTCTCTAACACCGGGGAGCTGTTTTTT,CASTRDFSNTGELFF
.,.,TRBJ1-1,TRBV21-1,TGTGCCAGCAGCAAATCTTCGGGGGTATTGAACACTGAAGCTTTCTTT,CASSKSSGVLNTEAFF
.,.,TRBJ2-2,TRBV2,TGTGCCAGCAGAGAAACAGGTGCCGGGGAGCTGTTTTTT,CASRETGAGELFF